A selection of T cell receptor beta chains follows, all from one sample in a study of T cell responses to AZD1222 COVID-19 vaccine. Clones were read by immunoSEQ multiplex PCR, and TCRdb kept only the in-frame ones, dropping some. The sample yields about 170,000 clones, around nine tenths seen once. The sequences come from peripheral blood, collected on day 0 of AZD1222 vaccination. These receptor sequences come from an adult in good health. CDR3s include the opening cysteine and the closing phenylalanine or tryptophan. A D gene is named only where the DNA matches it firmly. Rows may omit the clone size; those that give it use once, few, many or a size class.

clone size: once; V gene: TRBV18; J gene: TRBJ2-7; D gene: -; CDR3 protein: CASSPTGSYEQYF; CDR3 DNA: TGTGCCAGCTCACCGACGGGTTCCTACGAGCAGTACTTC
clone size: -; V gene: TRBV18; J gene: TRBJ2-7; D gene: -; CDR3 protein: CASSPPTAKNSYEQYF; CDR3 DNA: TGTGCCAGCTCACCACCGACAGCGAAAAACTCCTACGAGCAGTACTTC
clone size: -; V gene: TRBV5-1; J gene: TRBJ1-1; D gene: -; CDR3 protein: CASSLLAIPNTEAFF; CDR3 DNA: TGCGCCAGCAGCTTGTTGGCGATACCGAACACTGAAGCTTTCTTT
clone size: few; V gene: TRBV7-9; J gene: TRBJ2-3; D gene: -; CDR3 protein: CASSPRPGVGLDTQYF; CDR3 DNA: TGTGCCAGCAGCCCCCGACCGGGCGTAGGGTTAGATACGCAGTATTTT
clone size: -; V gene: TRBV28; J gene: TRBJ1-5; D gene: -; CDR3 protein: CASSSGGQPQHF; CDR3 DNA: TGTGCCAGCAGTTCGGGGGGTCAGCCCCAGCATTTT
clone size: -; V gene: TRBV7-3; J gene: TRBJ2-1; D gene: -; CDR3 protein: CASSPHQGGNEQFF; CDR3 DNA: TGTGCCAGCAGCCCCCACCAGGGGGGCAATGAGCAGTTCTTC
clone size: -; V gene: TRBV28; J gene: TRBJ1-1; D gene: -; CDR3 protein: CASSFIHEVPTEAFF; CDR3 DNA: TGTGCCAGCAGTTTTATTCACGAGGTTCCCACTGAAGCTTTCTTT
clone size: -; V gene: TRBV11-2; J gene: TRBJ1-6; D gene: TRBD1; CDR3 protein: CASSLLTGGDSPLHF; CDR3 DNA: TGTGCCAGCAGCTTGCTGACAGGGGGTGACTCACCCCTCCACTTT
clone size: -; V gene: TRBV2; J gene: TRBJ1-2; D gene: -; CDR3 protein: CASSARESIGYTF; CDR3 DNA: TGTGCCAGCAGCGCTAGGGAATCGATTGGCTACACCTTC
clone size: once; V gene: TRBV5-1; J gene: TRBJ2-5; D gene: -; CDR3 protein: CASSLKGETQYF; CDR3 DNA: TGCGCCAGCAGCCTCAAGGGAGAGACCCAGTACTTC
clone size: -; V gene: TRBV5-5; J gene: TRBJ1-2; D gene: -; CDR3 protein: CASRSPGSYGYTF; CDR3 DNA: TGTGCCAGCAGGAGTCCGGGGTCCTATGGCTACACCTTC